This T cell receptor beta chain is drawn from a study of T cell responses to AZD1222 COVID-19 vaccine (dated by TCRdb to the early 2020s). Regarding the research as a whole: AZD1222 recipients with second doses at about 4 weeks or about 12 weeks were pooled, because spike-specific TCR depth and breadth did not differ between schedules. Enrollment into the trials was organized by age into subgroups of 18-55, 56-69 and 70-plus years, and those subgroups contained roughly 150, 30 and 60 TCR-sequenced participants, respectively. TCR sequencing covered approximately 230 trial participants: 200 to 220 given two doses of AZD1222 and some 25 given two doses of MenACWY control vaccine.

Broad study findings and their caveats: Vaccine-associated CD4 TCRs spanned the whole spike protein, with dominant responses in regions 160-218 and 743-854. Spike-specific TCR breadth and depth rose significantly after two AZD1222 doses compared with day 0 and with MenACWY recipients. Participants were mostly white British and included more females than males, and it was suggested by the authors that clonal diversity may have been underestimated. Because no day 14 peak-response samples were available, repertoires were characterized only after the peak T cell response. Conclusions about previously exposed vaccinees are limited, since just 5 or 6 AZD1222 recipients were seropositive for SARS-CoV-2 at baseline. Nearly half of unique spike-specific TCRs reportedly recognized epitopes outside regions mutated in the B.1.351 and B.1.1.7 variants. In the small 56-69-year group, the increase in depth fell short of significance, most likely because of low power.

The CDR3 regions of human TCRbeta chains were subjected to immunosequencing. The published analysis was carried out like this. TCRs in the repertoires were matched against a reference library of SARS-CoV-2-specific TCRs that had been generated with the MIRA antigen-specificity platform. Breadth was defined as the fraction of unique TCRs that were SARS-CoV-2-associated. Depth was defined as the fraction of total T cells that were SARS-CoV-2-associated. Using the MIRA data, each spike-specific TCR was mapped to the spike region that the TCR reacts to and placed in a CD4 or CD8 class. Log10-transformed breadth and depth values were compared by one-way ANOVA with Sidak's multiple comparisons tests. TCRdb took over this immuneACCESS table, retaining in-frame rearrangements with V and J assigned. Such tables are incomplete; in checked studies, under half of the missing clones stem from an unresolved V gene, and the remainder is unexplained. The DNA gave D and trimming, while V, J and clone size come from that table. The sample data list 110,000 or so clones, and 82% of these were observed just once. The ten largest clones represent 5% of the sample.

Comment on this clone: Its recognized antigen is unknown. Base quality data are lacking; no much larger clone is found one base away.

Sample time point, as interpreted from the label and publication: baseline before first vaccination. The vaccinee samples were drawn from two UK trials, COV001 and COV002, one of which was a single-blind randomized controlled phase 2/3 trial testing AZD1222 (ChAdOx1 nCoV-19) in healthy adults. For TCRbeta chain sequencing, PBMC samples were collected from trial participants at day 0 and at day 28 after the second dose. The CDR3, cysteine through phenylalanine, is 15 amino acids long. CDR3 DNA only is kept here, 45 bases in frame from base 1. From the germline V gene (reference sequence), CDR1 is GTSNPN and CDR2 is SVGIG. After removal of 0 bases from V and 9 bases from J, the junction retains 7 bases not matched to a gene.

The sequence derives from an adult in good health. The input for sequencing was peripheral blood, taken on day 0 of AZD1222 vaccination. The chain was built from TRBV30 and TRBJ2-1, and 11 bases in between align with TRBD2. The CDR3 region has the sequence CAWSVIAGGPTEQFF. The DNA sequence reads TGTGCCTGGAGTGTAATAGCGGGGGGGCCCACTGAGCAGTTCTTC.